The clone carrying this T cell receptor (beta chain) occurred many times. Its antigen is unknown. Other DNA sequences in the sample encode the same CDR3. The source of the sample is a study of shared clonotypes between healthy human individuals. Study-wide context: The donor group consisted of a couple of women and three men, aged 18 to 49.

On ten immunoSEQ deep assay plates, unsorted PBMC DNA was sequenced. The protocol was immunoSEQ multiplex PCR, while the TCRdb copy is restricted to in-frame clones and leaves out a portion. This table has about 490,000 clones, approximately 84% appearing once. Study-wide results and limits: Represented diversity (both genetic and exposure-history) was limited by the small number of donors.

The sample taken for sequencing was PBMCs. This clonotype was obtained from a woman between 35 and 50 years old in good health. Some clones in this sample may be carry-over from other donors' samples.

Here the CDR3 DNA reads TGTGCCAGCAGTTATACGGGGAATGCGGATTCACCCCTCCACTTT. Protein product: CASSYTGNADSPLHF. The chain uses TRBV28 and TRBJ1-6, with unresolved D. The germline V and J ends were trimmed by 4 bases and 8 bases, with 15 bases remaining between them. The germline CDR1 and CDR2 sequences are MDHEN and SYDVKM. The CDR3 has 15 amino acids.